These 26 T cell receptor beta chains share one sample of origin, sequenced in a study of cytomegalovirus exposure and HLA in healthy donors. The primer mix had 60 Vbeta and 13 Jbeta primers. The repertoire was sequenced with immunoSEQ multiplex PCR; TCRdb's copy has only in-frame clones and lacks some. The repertoire holds 85,000 to 130,000 clones, with 60% to 80% as singletons. Material: PBMCs. These TCRs come from a boy aged 5-17 years in good health and CMV-seronegative.

This clone has just a few counts. The rearrangement joins TRBV19 to TRBJ2-1, with 8 positions matching TRBD1. The germline V gene has CDR1 LNHDA and CDR2 SQIVND (reference sequence). CDR3 length: 15 amino acids. The V segment lost 1 base and the J segment 6 bases; nucleotides outside the gene matches: 5. The CDR3 reads CASSIGTGMFNEQFF. CDR3 in DNA: TGTGCCAGTAGTATAGGGACAGGGATGTTCAATGAGCAGTTCTTC.

V usage is TRBV10-1 and J usage is TRBJ2-2, with D perhaps matching TRBD2 (6 bases). Germline assignment: CDR1 WNHNN and CDR2 SYGVQD (reference sequence). The CDR3 has 15 residues. The germline V and J ends were trimmed by 6 bases and 8 bases, with 19 bases remaining between them. CDR3: CASSDHWDFSGELFF. CDR3 sequence (DNA): TGCGCCAGCAGCGACCATTGGGACTTCTCGGGGGAGCTGTTTTTT.

V usage is TRBV28 and J usage is TRBJ1-5; no clear D gene. Germline CDR1 and CDR2: MDHEN and SYDVKM. The CDR3 spans 14 residues. Trimming took 7 bases from V and 5 from J, leaving 15 bases between them. CDR3 in amino acids: CASTLSQIYQPQHF. The CDR3 nucleotides read TGTGCCAGCACCCTCTCCCAGATCTATCAGCCCCAGCATTTT.

A word on this clone: One junction end does not reproduce the germline sequence, and a read error may be involved. Within the sample, other DNA sequences also encode this same CDR3. The chain carries TRBV5-6 and TRBJ1-1, with a tentative D call TRBD1 (6 bases). Germline-derived CDR1 and CDR2 are SGHDT and YYEEEE. The CDR3 sequence is 12 residues long. Written as DNA, the CDR3 is TGTGCCAGCAGCGGGGGGGGCAGGGAAGCTTTCTTC. It encodes CASSGGGREAFF. Full variable domain (missing parts from reference TRBV5-6 and TRBJ1-1): DAGVTQSPTHLIKTRGQQVTLRCSPKSGHDTVSWYQQALGQGPQFIFQYYEEEERQRGNFPDRFSGHQFPNYSSELNVNALLLGDSALYLCASSGGGREAFFGQGTRLTVV.

In its sample, this clone was seen a few times. This rearrangement joins TRBV5-4 to TRBJ2-3; 12 bases line up with TRBD2. CDR1 and CDR2 from the germline V gene are SGHNT and YYREEE (reference sequence). The CDR3 consists of 14 residues. J gave up 5 bases and V 5 bases, and 3 bases lay outside the gene matches. This CDR3 reads CASRSLAGGDTQYF. DNA for the CDR3: TGTGCCAGCAGGTCACTAGCGGGGGGAGATACGCAGTATTTT.

The V and J genes are TRBV14 and TRBJ2-3; possibly TRBD1 for D (5 bases). V lost 4 bases and J lost 6, with 23 bases in between. The length of the CDR3 is 17 residues. Germline-derived CDR1 and CDR2 are SGHDN and FVKESK. CDR3 protein: CASSPPLGQLRTDTQYF. DNA for the CDR3: TGTGCCAGCAGCCCGCCCCTGGGGCAGCTCCGGACCGATACGCAGTATTTT.

The J gene is TRBJ2-7, the V gene TRBV7-9; D gene unclear. This CDR3 has 14 amino acids. CDR1 is SEHNR and CDR2 is FQNEAQ in the germline V gene (reference sequence). Trimming removed 6 bases from V and 2 bases from J, with 14 bases in between. CDR3 loop: CASSPSSSTYEQYF. In DNA, the CDR3 is TGTGCCAGCAGTCCTTCGTCCAGTACCTACGAGCAGTACTTC.

This clone has a handful of counts. This chain connects TRBV25-1 to TRBJ1-4; 9 bases are shared with TRBD1. CDR3 size: 15 residues. V lost 1 base to trimming and J lost 8 bases; unmatched junction nucleotides: 5. CDR1 is MGHDK and CDR2 is SYGVNS in the germline V gene. The CDR3 loop reads CASSEFGQGPEKLFF. CDR3 DNA: TGTGCCAGCAGTGAATTTGGACAGGGGCCAGAAAAACTGTTTTTT.

This clone was counted only a few times. This chain links TRBV7-9 with TRBJ1-2, with 9 bases that match TRBD1. The trim removed 2 bases at V and 3 bases at J, leaving 7 bases unmatched. The CDR3 runs to 16 residues. Germline V gene lookup returns CDR1 SEHNR and CDR2 FQNEAQ (reference sequence). CDR3: CASSLRTGVLYYGYTF. As DNA, the CDR3 is TGTGCCAGCAGCTTAAGGACAGGGGTACTCTACTATGGCTACACCTTC.

This clone is a singleton in its sample. CDR3: CASSGPSRNIQYF. Written as DNA, the CDR3 is TGTGCCAGCAGTGGGCCTAGCCGGAACATTCAGTACTTC. The gene calls are TRBV6-1 and TRBJ2-4, with D maybe TRBD2 (5 bases). Germline CDR1 and CDR2: MNHNS and SASEGT. The V gene lost 4 bases and the J gene lost 7 bases, with 11 bases spanning the gap. The CDR3 contains 13 residues.

V and J are TRBV25-1 and TRBJ1-4; D might be TRBD1 (6 bases). The CDR3 extends over 16 amino acids. Per the germline V gene, CDR1 is MGHDK and CDR2 is SYGVNS. The V and J ends lost 5 bases and 8 bases respectively, with 21 bases between them. The CDR3 spells CASSQSRDTESEKLFF. CDR3 DNA: TGTGCCAGCAGTCAAAGTCGGGACACCGAAAGCGAAAAACTGTTTTTT.

This clone turned up a few times. This chain links TRBV27 with TRBJ2-5, with 10 bases fitting TRBD1. The CDR3 has 16 residues. V lost 5 bases and J lost 4; bases outside the gene matches: 10. Germline-derived CDR1 and CDR2 are MNHEY and SMNVEV (reference sequence). In DNA, the CDR3 is TGTGCCAGCAGTCGGCCCGGGACAGGGGAGGGAGAGACCCAGTACTTC. As protein: CASSRPGTGEGETQYF.

A few counts support this clone. The chain couples TRBV2 to TRBJ1-1, with D maybe TRBD1 (6 bases). The CDR3 length is 18 residues. The ends were cut back, 11 bases at V and 0 bases at J, with 28 bases in the middle. Germline V CDR1 and CDR2: SNHLY, FYNNEI. CDR3 sequence: CAAKRGWEIGRLNTEAFF. In DNA, the CDR3 is TGTGCCGCTAAAAGGGGGTGGGAGATCGGACGGTTGAACACTGAAGCTTTCTTT.

The genes are TRBV7-9 and TRBJ2-7; TRBD1 aligns across 10 bases. V was clipped by 1 base and J by 3 bases; unmatched bases: 6. This CDR3 contains 16 residues. Per the germline V gene, CDR1 is SEHNR and CDR2 is FQNEAQ (reference sequence). The CDR3 loop reads CASSLVGQGRNYEQYF. As DNA, the CDR3 is TGTGCCAGCAGCTTAGTGGGACAGGGGAGGAACTACGAGCAGTACTTC.

The CDR3 reads CASSYPPPGNTEAFF. Written as DNA, the CDR3 is TGTGCCAGCAGTTACCCGCCCCCCGGGAACACTGAAGCTTTCTTT. The chain uses TRBV6-6 and TRBJ1-1; no clear D. The V gene's germline CDR1 is MNHNY and CDR2 SVGAGI (reference sequence). The CDR3 loop spans 15 amino acids. Trimming took off 2 bases at V and 1 base at J, with 11 bases between the two ends.

This chain uses TRBV6-1 with TRBJ1-5, with TRBD1 identical over 7 bases. The CDR3 consists of 14 residues. Trimming took 7 bases from V and 3 from J; bases not matched to a gene: 6. CDR1 and CDR2 from the germline V gene are MNHNS and SASEGT. CDR3 bases: TGTGCCAGCAAACAGGGGCGGTACAATCAGCCCCAGCATTTT. Its translation is CASKQGRYNQPQHF.

The chain uses TRBV11-1 and TRBJ2-3; the match to TRBD1 covers 7 bases. The junction had 12 bases not matched to a gene; V was cut back by 8 bases and J by 4 bases. Germline lookup yields CDR1 SGHAT and CDR2 FQDESV (reference sequence). The CDR3 runs 15 residues. This chain's CDR3 is CASRFGTVFADTQYF. CDR3 sequence (DNA): TGTGCCAGCCGTTTCGGGACAGTATTCGCAGATACGCAGTATTTT.

The chain uses TRBV28 and TRBJ2-7; 11 nucleotides align to TRBD2. The V gene's germline CDR1 is MDHEN and CDR2 SYDVKM. V trimming: 7 bases; J trimming: 4 bases; junction bases outside the gene matches: 9. The CDR3 covers 15 residues. The DNA for the CDR3 is TGTGCCAGCATCCCGGGGACTAGCGGATCTTACGAGCAGTACTTC. This codes for CASIPGTSGSYEQYF.

The J gene is TRBJ1-4, the V gene TRBV19; 10 bases match TRBD1. CDR1 is LNHDA, CDR2 SQIVND, per germline (reference sequence). The CDR3 extends over 13 amino acids. V shed 10 bases, J shed 5 bases, and the junction held 4 bases outside the gene matches. CDR3: CATLGQGNEKLFF. The CDR3 coding sequence is TGTGCCACCTTGGGACAGGGGAATGAAAAACTGTTTTTT.

This clone was seen just once. The chain recombines TRBV6-1 with TRBJ1-4; 7 bases fit TRBD1. Germline V CDR1 and CDR2: MNHNS, SASEGT. J lost 5 bases, V lost 4 bases, and 7 bases had no gene match. The length of the CDR3 is 15 residues. The CDR3 here is CASSADRDANEKLFF. DNA for the CDR3: TGTGCCAGCAGTGCCGACAGGGACGCGAATGAAAAACTGTTTTTT.

The V and J genes are TRBV5-6 and TRBJ1-6; 7 bases line up with TRBD1. Germline V gene lookup returns CDR1 SGHDT and CDR2 YYEEEE. V shed 4 bases and J 14 bases; nucleotides not matched to a gene: 9. The CDR3 extends over 13 amino acids. CDR3 loop: CASSVGQIRALHF. DNA for the CDR3: TGTGCCAGCAGCGTGGGACAGATCCGCGCCCTCCACTTT. Full variable domain (rest looked up from reference TRBV5-6 and TRBJ1-6): DAGVTQSPTHLIKTRGQQVTLRCSPKSGHDTVSWYQQALGQGPQFIFQYYEEEERQRGNFPDRFSGHQFPNYSSELNVNALLLGDSALYLCASSVGQIRALHFGNGTRLTVT.

V and J are TRBV6-5 and TRBJ1-2, with 7 bases that match TRBD1. The CDR3 contains 14 residues. The trim removed 6 bases at V and 5 bases at J, leaving 9 bases unmatched. Germline V gene data show CDR1 as MNHEY and CDR2 as SVGAGI. The CDR3 spells CASSPQTGLYGYTF. In DNA form, the CDR3 reads TGTGCCAGCAGCCCTCAGACAGGGCTGTATGGCTACACCTTC.

This sequence joins TRBV28 and TRBJ2-1, with 7 nucleotides matching TRBD2. Trimming at V came to 3 bases and at J to 6 bases, leaving 8 bases not matched to a gene. Per germline, CDR1 MDHEN and CDR2 SYDVKM. The CDR3 contains 15 residues. This CDR3 is CASSFWEGQGNEQFF. Written as DNA, the CDR3 is TGTGCCAGCAGTTTTTGGGAGGGTCAGGGCAATGAGCAGTTCTTC.

J is TRBJ2-2 and V is TRBV10-1, with 11 bases that match TRBD2. With 0 bases clipped from V and 5 bases from J, the junction kept 8 bases outside the gene matches. Germline values: CDR1 WNHNN, CDR2 SYGVQD (reference sequence). The CDR3 covers 18 residues. The DNA for the CDR3 is TGCGCCAGCAGTGAGTCCTGGTTAGCGGGAGGGCCGACCGGGGAGCTGTTTTTT. Its protein product is CASSESWLAGGPTGELFF.

As to this clone: This specimen includes other DNA sequences encoding the same CDR3. This sequence joins TRBV28 and TRBJ1-2, with D perhaps TRBD1 (5 bases). Germline V gives CDR1 MDHEN, CDR2 SYDVKM. The ends were cut back, 1 base at V and 5 bases at J, with 8 bases in the middle. The CDR3 runs 13 residues. The CDR3 here is CASSLFAGYGYTF. The CDR3 DNA reads as TGTGCCAGCAGTTTATTTGCAGGGTATGGCTACACCTTC.

This chain connects TRBV4-3 to TRBJ2-7, with TRBD1 identical over 11 bases. The CDR3 runs 16 residues. J gave up 7 bases and V 2 bases, and 10 bases lay outside the gene matches. The germline V gene encodes CDR1 LGHNA and CDR2 YSLEER. The CDR3 DNA is TGCGCCAGCAGCCAAACCCCGGGACAGGGGGGGAATGAGCAGTACTTC. Translation gives CASSQTPGQGGNEQYF.